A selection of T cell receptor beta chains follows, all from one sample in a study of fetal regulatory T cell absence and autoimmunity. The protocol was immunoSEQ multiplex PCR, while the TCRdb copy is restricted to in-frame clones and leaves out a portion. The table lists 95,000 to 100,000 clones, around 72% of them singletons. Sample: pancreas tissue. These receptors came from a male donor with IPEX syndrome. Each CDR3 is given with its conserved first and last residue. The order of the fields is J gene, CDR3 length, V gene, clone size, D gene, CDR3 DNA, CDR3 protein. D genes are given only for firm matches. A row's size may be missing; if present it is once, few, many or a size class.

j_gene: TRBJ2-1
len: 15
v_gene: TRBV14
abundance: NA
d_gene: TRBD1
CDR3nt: TGTGCCAGCAGCCGACAGGGATGGTCCTACAATGAGCAGTTCTTC
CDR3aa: CASSRQGWSYNEQFF

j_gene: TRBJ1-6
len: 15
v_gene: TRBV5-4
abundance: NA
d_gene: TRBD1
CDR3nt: TGTGCCAGCAGCTTGATTTTACAGGGGAACTCACCCCTCCACTTT
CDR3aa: CASSLILQGNSPLHF

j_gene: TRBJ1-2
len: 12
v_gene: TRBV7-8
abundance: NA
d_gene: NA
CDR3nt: TGTGCCAGCAGCTTCGATTTCTATGGCTACACCTTC
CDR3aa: CASSFDFYGYTF

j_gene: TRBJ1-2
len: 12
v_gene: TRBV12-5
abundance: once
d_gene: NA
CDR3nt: TGTGCTAGTGGTTTGGTACAGGGTGGCTACACCTTC
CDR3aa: CASGLVQGGYTF

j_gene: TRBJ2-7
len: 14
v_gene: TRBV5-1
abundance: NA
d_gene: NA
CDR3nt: TGCGCCAGCAGCCTCAGGGTTGAGTTTTACGAGCAGTACTTC
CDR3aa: CASSLRVEFYEQYF

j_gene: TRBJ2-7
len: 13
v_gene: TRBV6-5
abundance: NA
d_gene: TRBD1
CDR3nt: TGTGCCAGCAGTCTAGACAGGGGGCATGGGCAGTACTTC
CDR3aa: CASSLDRGHGQYF

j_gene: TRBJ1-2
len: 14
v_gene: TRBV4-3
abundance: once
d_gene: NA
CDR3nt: TGCGCCAGCAGCCCCGGCCAGGGGAACTATGGCTACACCTTC
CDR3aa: CASSPGQGNYGYTF

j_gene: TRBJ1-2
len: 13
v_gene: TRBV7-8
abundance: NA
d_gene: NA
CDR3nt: TGTGCCAGCAGCTGGACAACTAACTATGGCTACACCTTC
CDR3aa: CASSWTTNYGYTF

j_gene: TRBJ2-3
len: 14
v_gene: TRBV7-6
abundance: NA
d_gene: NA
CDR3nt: TGTGCCAGCAGCTCGGACAGAAGCACAGATACGCAGTATTTT
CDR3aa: CASSSDRSTDTQYF

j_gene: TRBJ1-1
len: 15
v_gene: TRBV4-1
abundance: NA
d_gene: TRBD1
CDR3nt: TGCGCCAGCAGCCACCCGGGACAGGGGAATTCTGAAGCTTTCTTT
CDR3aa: CASSHPGQGNSEAFF

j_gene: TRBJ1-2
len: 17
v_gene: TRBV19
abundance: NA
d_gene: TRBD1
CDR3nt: TGTGCCAGTAGTATTGTGGGGAGGGGGCCTCGGGACTATGGCTACACCTTC
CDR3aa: CASSIVGRGPRDYGYTF

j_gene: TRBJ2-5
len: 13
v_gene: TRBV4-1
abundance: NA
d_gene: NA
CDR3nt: TGCGCCAGCAGCCAAGCCCCACAGGAGACCCAGTACTTC
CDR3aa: CASSQAPQETQYF

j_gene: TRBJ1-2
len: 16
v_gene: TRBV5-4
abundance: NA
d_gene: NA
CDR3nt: TGTGCCAGCAGTGAGGATCTTGGACAGCTTCTCTATGGCTACACCTTC
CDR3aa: CASSEDLGQLLYGYTF

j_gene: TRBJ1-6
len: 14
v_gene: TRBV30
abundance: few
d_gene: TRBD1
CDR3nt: TGTGCCTGGAGTGGGACAGGGGTTAATTCACCCCTCCACTTT
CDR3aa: CAWSGTGVNSPLHF

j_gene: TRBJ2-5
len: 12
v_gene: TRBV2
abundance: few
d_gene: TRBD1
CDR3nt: TGTGCCAGCAGTGGACAGGGAGAGACCCAGTACTTC
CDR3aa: CASSGQGETQYF

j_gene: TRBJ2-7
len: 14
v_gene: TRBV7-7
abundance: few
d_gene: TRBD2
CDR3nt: TGTGCCAGCGGTAGACTAGCGCTAACCTACGAGCAGTACTTC
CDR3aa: CASGRLALTYEQYF

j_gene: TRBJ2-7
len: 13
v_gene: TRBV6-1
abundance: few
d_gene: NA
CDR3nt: TGTGCCAGCAGTGAAGTACCTAGCTACGAGCAGTACTTC
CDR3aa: CASSEVPSYEQYF

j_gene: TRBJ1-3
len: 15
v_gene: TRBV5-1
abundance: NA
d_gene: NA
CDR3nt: TGCGCCAGCAGCTTGGGCAGGGATCCTGGAAACACCATATATTTT
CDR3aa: CASSLGRDPGNTIYF

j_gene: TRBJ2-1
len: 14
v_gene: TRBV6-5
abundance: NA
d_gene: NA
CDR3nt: TGTGCCAGCAGTCCGGGACTCTCCTACAATGAGCAGTTCTTC
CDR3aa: CASSPGLSYNEQFF

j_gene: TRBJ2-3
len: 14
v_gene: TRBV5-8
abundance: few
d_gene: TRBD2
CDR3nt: TGTGCCAGCAGCTTAGCGGGGGGCACAGATACGCAGTATTTT
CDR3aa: CASSLAGGTDTQYF

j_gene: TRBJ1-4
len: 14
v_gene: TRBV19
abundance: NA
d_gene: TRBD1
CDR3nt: TGTGCCAGTAGTGCGACAGGGGTTGATGAAAAACTGTTTTTT
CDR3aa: CASSATGVDEKLFF

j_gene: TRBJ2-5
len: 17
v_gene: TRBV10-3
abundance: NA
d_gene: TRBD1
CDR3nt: TGTGCCATCAGTGAGCCGCTGAAACAGGGGTGGCAAGAGACCCAGTACTTC
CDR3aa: CAISEPLKQGWQETQYF

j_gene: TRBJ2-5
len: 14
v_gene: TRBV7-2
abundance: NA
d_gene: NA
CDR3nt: TGTGCCAGCAGCTTAGCGGGGGTCCAAGAGACCCAGTACTTC
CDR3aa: CASSLAGVQETQYF

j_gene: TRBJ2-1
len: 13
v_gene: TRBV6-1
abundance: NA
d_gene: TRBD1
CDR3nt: TGTGCCAGCAGAAACCTCAGGGGGAATGAGCAGTTCTTC
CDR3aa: CASRNLRGNEQFF

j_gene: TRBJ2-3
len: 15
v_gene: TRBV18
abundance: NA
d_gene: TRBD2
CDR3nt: TGTGCCAGCTCACCAAGCGGGAGTCAAAGAGATACGCAGTATTTT
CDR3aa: CASSPSGSQRDTQYF

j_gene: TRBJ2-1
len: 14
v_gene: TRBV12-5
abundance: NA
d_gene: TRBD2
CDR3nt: TGTGCTAGTGGTTTGGCTAGCGGGGGCTATGAGCAGTTCTTC
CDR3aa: CASGLASGGYEQFF

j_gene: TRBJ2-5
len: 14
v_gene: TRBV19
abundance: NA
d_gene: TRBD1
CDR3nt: TGTGCCAGTAGTATAGACAGGGGGCAAGAGACCCAGTACTTC
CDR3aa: CASSIDRGQETQYF

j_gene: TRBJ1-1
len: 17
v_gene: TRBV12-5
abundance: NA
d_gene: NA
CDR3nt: TGTGCTAGTGGTTTGCCCCCTCCCGCAACGATGAACACTGAAGCTTTCTTT
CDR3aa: CASGLPPPATMNTEAFF

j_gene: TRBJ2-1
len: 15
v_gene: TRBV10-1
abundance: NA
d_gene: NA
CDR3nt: TGCGCCAGCAGTGACCTCGGACGGACCTACAATGAGCAGTTCTTC
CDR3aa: CASSDLGRTYNEQFF

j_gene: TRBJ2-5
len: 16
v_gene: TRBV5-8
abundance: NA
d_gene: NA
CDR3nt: TGTGCCAGCAGCCGGGGGACAGCCTCGTACCAAGAGACCCAGTACTTC
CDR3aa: CASSRGTASYQETQYF

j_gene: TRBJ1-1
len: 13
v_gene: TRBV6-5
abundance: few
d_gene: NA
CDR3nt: TGTGCCAGCAGTTACTGGGGGAACACTGAAGCTTTCTTT
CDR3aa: CASSYWGNTEAFF

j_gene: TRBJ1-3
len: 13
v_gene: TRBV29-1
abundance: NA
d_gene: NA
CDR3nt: TGCAGCGTTGGGACCGCCTCTGGAAACACCATATATTTT
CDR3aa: CSVGTASGNTIYF

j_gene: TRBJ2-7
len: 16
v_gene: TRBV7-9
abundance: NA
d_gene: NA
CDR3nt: TGTGCCAGCAGGGGACCGGGCGGACCGAGATTCTACGAGCAGTACTTC
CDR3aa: CASRGPGGPRFYEQYF

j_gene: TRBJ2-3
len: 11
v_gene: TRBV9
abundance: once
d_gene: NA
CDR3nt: TGTGCCAGCAGCGTAAGGGATACGCAGTATTTT
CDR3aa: CASSVRDTQYF

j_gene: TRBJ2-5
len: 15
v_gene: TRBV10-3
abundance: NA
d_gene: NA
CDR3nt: TGTGCCATCAGTGAATCGAGAACAGCAAAGGAGACCCAGTACTTC
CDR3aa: CAISESRTAKETQYF